One sample yielded the 25 T cell receptor beta chains listed below, sequenced in a study of shared clonotypes between healthy human individuals. Assay: immunoSEQ multiplex PCR; the TCRdb copy retains only in-frame clones and omits some. The sample consists of a few million clones, around 92% of them appearing once. What was sequenced was naive CD4+ T cells from PBMCs. This sample's subset: CD45RA+ positively selected. The receptors derive from a man between 18 and 29 years old in good health. Some clones in this sample may be carry-over from other donors' samples.

In the case of this clone: In the same sample, other DNA sequences code for this CDR3. V and J are TRBV28 and TRBJ1-5, with 7 bases that match TRBD1. The germline V gene encodes CDR1 MDHEN and CDR2 SYDVKM. The V segment lost 6 bases and the J segment 4 bases; nucleotides outside the gene matches: 6. This CDR3 is built from 14 residues. DNA for the CDR3: TGTGCCAGCAGACCAGGGACAGTAAATCAGCCCCAGCATTTT. Protein: CASRPGTVNQPQHF. Full variable domain (missing parts from reference TRBV28 and TRBJ1-5): DVKVTQSSRYLVKRTGEKVFLECVQDMDHENMFWYRQDPGLGLRLIYFSYDVKMKEKGDIPEGYSVSREKKERFSLILESASTNQTSMYLCASRPGTVNQPQHFGDGTRLSIL.

This chain joins TRBV19 and TRBJ1-1; no definite D call. The length of the CDR3 is 14 residues. Deletions cut 4 bases from V and 8 bases from J, with 17 bases between. Germline V gene lookup returns CDR1 LNHDA and CDR2 SQIVND (reference sequence). The CDR3 loop reads CASSTGWEKGEAFF. The CDR3 DNA follows: TGTGCCAGTAGTACCGGGTGGGAGAAGGGAGAAGCTTTCTTT.

V is TRBV4-1 and J is TRBJ2-7, with TRBD2 matching over 8 bases. Germline V gene lookup returns CDR1 MGHRA and CDR2 YSYEKL. The CDR3 runs 14 residues. Trimming cost V 4 bases and J 6 bases; bases outside gene matches: 8. Here the CDR3 DNA reads TGCGCCAGCAGCCTCGGGCGGGGGGAGGTCGAGCAGTACTTC. This encodes CASSLGRGEVEQYF.

This chain connects TRBV29-1 to TRBJ2-7, with D perhaps matching TRBD2 (9 bases). This CDR3 has 14 amino acids. Trimming cost V 7 bases and J 7 bases, with 23 bases left between them. The germline V gene has CDR1 SQVTM and CDR2 ANQGSEA. The DNA of the CDR3 is TGCAGCGCCGCGGGGGGGACAGGCGTGCCAGAGCAGTACTTC. It codes for CSAAGGTGVPEQYF.

This sequence joins TRBV6-6 and TRBJ2-7; 10 bases fit TRBD1. After removal of 11 bases from V and 3 bases from J, the junction contained 10 bases not matched to a gene. This CDR3 has 14 amino acids. In germline, CDR1 is MNHNY, CDR2 SVGAGI (reference sequence). The CDR3 loop reads CAHALGQGYYEQYF. The CDR3 DNA reads as TGTGCCCATGCATTGGGACAGGGGTACTACGAGCAGTACTTC.

The chain recombines TRBV9 with TRBJ2-5, with 8 bases aligning to TRBD1. The germline V gene has CDR1 SGDLS and CDR2 YYNGEE. The V segment lost 3 bases and the J segment 4 bases; nucleotides outside the gene matches: 5. The CDR3 has 14 amino acids. The CDR3 DNA sequence: TGTGCCAGCAGCGCCTGGACAGGGCGAGAGACCCAGTACTTC. Translating gives CASSAWTGRETQYF.

This chain uses TRBV28 with TRBJ1-1, with a possible D match to TRBD1 (5 bases). The V gene's germline CDR1 is MDHEN and CDR2 SYDVKM. The CDR3 consists of 13 residues. V lost 6 bases and J 4 bases, leaving 12 bases between the germline ends. CDR3 protein: CASSLGEGTEAFF. As DNA, the CDR3 is TGTGCCAGCAGCTTAGGGGAGGGCACTGAAGCTTTCTTT.

This sequence joins TRBV28 and TRBJ1-4; tentatively, D is TRBD1 (6 bases). The V gene's germline CDR1 is MDHEN and CDR2 SYDVKM. Trimming left V 4 bases short and J 5 bases short, with 11 bases between. This CDR3 comprises 14 residues. The chain's CDR3 is CASSSGAPNEKLFF. CDR3 bases: TGTGCCAGCAGTTCAGGGGCCCCGAATGAAAAACTGTTTTTT.

The V gene is TRBV20-1, the J gene TRBJ1-3; D call uncertain. The V gene's germline CDR1 is DFQATT and CDR2 SNEGSKA (reference sequence). The CDR3 sequence is 11 residues long. With 6 bases removed from V and 3 bases from J, the gap between germline ends came to 6 bases. The CDR3 is CSANSGNTIYF. For the CDR3, the DNA is TGCAGTGCGAACAGTGGAAACACCATATATTTT.

The V gene is TRBV6-6, the J gene TRBJ2-2; D remains unclear. Between the trimmed V and J ends, which lost 6 bases and 4 bases, there was a span of 6 bases. CDR1 is MNHNY, CDR2 SVGAGI, per germline (reference sequence). CDR3 length: 12 residues. The CDR3 protein is CASRPSTGELFF. For the CDR3, the DNA is TGTGCCAGCAGGCCGTCCACCGGGGAGCTGTTTTTT.

The V gene is TRBV11-2, the J gene TRBJ2-7; weak D call: TRBD2 (6 bases). Per the germline V gene, CDR1 is SGHAT and CDR2 is FQNNGV. The CDR3 is 14 residues long. The V gene lost 5 bases and the J gene lost 2 bases, with 13 bases spanning the gap. The CDR3 reads CASSESGLTYEQYF. The CDR3 nucleotides read TGTGCCAGCAGCGAGAGCGGGCTCACCTACGAGCAGTACTTC. Combining the CDR3 with reference TRBV11-2 and TRBJ2-7 gives the whole variable domain EAGVAQSPRYKIIEKRQSVAFWCNPISGHATLYWYQQILGQGPKLLIQFQNNGVVDDSQLPKDRFSAERLKGVDSTLKIQPAKLEDSAVYLCASSESGLTYEQYFGPGTRLTVT.

This sequence joins TRBV2 and TRBJ1-5, with 7 bases aligning to TRBD1. This CDR3 has 15 residues. Germline values: CDR1 SNHLY, CDR2 FYNNEI. The J segment lost 5 bases and the V segment lost 3 bases, leaving 7 bases of the junction unmatched. CDR3 in DNA: TGTGCCAGCAGTGATCGAGGGGGCTCGGATCAGCCCCAGCATTTT. Its protein product is CASSDRGGSDQPQHF.

The V call is TRBV7-9, the J call TRBJ2-7; possible D gene TRBD2, 6 bases. The V gene lost 7 bases and the J gene lost 3 bases, with 16 bases spanning the gap. The CDR3 totals 14 residues. Germline CDR1 reads SEHNR; CDR2 reads FQNEAQ (reference sequence). The CDR3: CASTLGGANYEQYF. The CDR3 coding sequence is TGTGCCAGCACCCTCGGGGGAGCGAACTACGAGCAGTACTTC. Supplemented by reference TRBV7-9 and TRBJ2-7, the full variable domain reads DTGVSQNPRHKITKRGQNVTFRCDPISEHNRLYWYRQTLGQGPEFLTYFQNEAQLEKSRLLSDRFSAERPKGSFSTLEIQRTEQGDSAMYLCASTLGGANYEQYFGPGTRLTVT.

Comments on this clone: This sample also contains other DNA sequences that code for the same CDR3. The genes are TRBV18 and TRBJ2-3; 11 bases align to TRBD2. This CDR3 spans 15 amino acids. In germline, CDR1 is KGHSH, CDR2 LQKENI. V shed 3 bases, J shed 4 bases, and the junction held 3 bases outside the gene matches. The CDR3 loop reads CASSPTSGSADTQYF. For the CDR3, the DNA is TGTGCCAGCTCACCTACTAGCGGGAGCGCAGATACGCAGTATTTT.

The rearrangement uses TRBV19 and TRBJ1-2; possible D gene TRBD1, 5 bases. Looked up from germline, CDR1 is LNHDA and CDR2 is SQIVND (reference sequence). The ends were cut back, 3 bases at V and 3 bases at J, with 8 bases in the middle. This CDR3 comprises 13 residues. CDR3 loop: CASSIEGYYGYTF. CDR3 bases: TGTGCCAGTAGTATTGAGGGGTACTATGGCTACACCTTC.

The chain employs TRBV7-9 and TRBJ2-5; 7 bases map to TRBD1. The ends lost 1 base at V and 4 bases at J; junction bases unmatched: 6. Germline CDR1 is SEHNR and CDR2 is FQNEAQ (reference sequence). The CDR3 contains 15 residues. CDR3 nucleotides: TGTGCCAGCAGCTTAGTGCCAGGGGGTTTAGAGACCCAGTACTTC. It is translated as CASSLVPGGLETQYF. Variable domain in full (rest from reference TRBV7-9 and TRBJ2-5): DTGVSQNPRHKITKRGQNVTFRCDPISEHNRLYWYRQTLGQGPEFLTYFQNEAQLEKSRLLSDRFSAERPKGSFSTLEIQRTEQGDSAMYLCASSLVPGGLETQYFGPGTRLLVL.

V and J are TRBV9 and TRBJ2-4; either TRBD1 or TRBD2 may supply D (6 bases each). From germline, CDR1 is SGDLS and CDR2 YYNGEE. V was trimmed by 0 bases and J by 0 bases, leaving 22 bases between them. The CDR3 is 20 residues long. As DNA, the CDR3 is TGTGCCAGCAGCGTAGACGGGGGCTACACAAGCGACATAGCCAAAAACATTCAGTACTTC. Its protein product is CASSVDGGYTSDIAKNIQYF.

Comments on this clone: This specimen includes other DNA sequences encoding the same CDR3. The chain has TRBV5-1 and TRBJ2-1; D uncertain. This CDR3 has 14 residues. Trimming cost V 1 base and J 5 bases, with 10 bases left between them. Germline CDR1 SGHRS, CDR2 YFSETQ. CDR3 residues: CASSLQAGNNEQFF. CDR3 nucleotide sequence: TGCGCCAGCAGCTTGCAGGCTGGAAACAATGAGCAGTTCTTC.

J is TRBJ1-4 and V is TRBV28, with a weak D call TRBD1 (5 bases). Germline values: CDR1 MDHEN, CDR2 SYDVKM. The CDR3 has 13 residues. The V gene lost 6 bases and the J gene lost 14 bases, with 19 bases spanning the gap. The CDR3 DNA follows: TGTGCCAGCAGAAAGGGGACTCCCCAGTGGCTGTTTTTT. As protein: CASRKGTPQWLFF.

V usage is TRBV11-3 and J usage is TRBJ2-1, with no clear D. The V gene lost 5 bases and the J gene lost 5 bases, with 13 bases spanning the gap. CDR3 length equals 14 residues. From germline, CDR1 is SGHNT and CDR2 YENEEA. Here the CDR3 DNA reads TGTGCCAGCAGCCGGACCGGGTACGACAATGAGCAGTTCTTC. Residues: CASSRTGYDNEQFF.

This chain uses TRBV18 with TRBJ1-3; D unclear. Germline CDR1 reads KGHSH; CDR2 reads LQKENI. The CDR3 totals 13 residues. The V end lost 5 bases, the J end lost 4 bases, and 9 bases lay between the germline ends. The CDR3 protein is CASSGSEGNTIYF. CDR3 DNA: TGTGCCAGCTCAGGGTCGGAAGGAAACACCATATATTTT.

In its sample, this clone was seen a few times. This same CDR3 is encoded by further DNA sequences in the sample. The CDR3 bases are TGTGCCAGCAGTTTAACCTACGAGCAGTACTTC. This encodes CASSLTYEQYF. This chain connects TRBV28 to TRBJ2-7, with unresolved D. Between the trimmed V and J ends, which lost 2 bases and 2 bases, there was a span of 1 base. This CDR3 spans 11 amino acids. Germline V lookup: CDR1 MDHEN, CDR2 SYDVKM. Complete variable domain (other parts from reference TRBV28 and TRBJ2-7): DVKVTQSSRYLVKRTGEKVFLECVQDMDHENMFWYRQDPGLGLRLIYFSYDVKMKEKGDIPEGYSVSREKKERFSLILESASTNQTSMYLCASSLTYEQYFGPGTRLTVT.

Only one count was recorded for this clone. The rearrangement joins TRBV27 to TRBJ1-2, with 7 bases matching TRBD1. The CDR3 has 15 amino acids. Trimming took 5 bases from V and 8 from J; bases not matched to a gene: 14. Germline V gene lookup returns CDR1 MNHEY and CDR2 SMNVEV (reference sequence). Here the CDR3 DNA reads TGTGCCAGCAGTCCACTACACTCAGGGGGTCGGGGCTACACCTTC. Translating gives CASSPLHSGGRGYTF.

This chain uses TRBV7-2 with TRBJ2-3; 13 bases line up with TRBD2. Germline V gene sequence: CDR1 SGHTA, CDR2 FQGNSA. V shed 2 bases and J 4 bases; nucleotides not matched to a gene: 3. There are 16 residues in the CDR3. CDR3 nucleotide sequence: TGTGCCAGCAGCTTAACTAGCGGGAGGGCCGCAGATACGCAGTATTTT. This encodes CASSLTSGRAADTQYF. Looking up the rest from reference TRBV7-2 and TRBJ2-3 gives the full variable domain: GAGVSQSPSNKVTEKGKDVELRCDPISGHTALYWYRQSLGQGLEFLIYFQGNSAPDKSGLPSDRFSAERTGGSVSTLTIQRTQQEDSAVYLCASSLTSGRAADTQYFGPGTRLTVL.

The J gene is TRBJ1-1, the V gene TRBV7-6, with a tentative D call TRBD1 (5 bases). Trimming pared 5 bases from V and 1 base from J, leaving 14 bases between. Germline-derived CDR1 and CDR2 are SGHVS and FNYEAQ. The CDR3 spans 15 residues. The CDR3 here is CASSHPGTSNTEAFF. The CDR3 DNA is TGTGCCAGCAGCCACCCAGGGACCTCGAACACTGAAGCTTTCTTT.